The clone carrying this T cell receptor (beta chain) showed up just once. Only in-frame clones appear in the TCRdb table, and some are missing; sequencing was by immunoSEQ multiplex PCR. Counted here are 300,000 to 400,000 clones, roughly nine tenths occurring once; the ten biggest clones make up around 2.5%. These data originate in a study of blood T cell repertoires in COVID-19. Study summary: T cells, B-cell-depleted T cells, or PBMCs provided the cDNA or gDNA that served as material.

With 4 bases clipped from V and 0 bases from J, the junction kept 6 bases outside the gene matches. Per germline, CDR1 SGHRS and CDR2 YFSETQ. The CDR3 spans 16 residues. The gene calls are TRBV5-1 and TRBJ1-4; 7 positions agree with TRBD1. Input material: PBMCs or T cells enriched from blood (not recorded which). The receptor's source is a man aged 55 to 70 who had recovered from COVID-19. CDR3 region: CASSPGTVATNEKLFF. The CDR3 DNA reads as TGCGCCAGCAGCCCAGGGACAGTTGCAACTAATGAAAAACTGTTTTTT.